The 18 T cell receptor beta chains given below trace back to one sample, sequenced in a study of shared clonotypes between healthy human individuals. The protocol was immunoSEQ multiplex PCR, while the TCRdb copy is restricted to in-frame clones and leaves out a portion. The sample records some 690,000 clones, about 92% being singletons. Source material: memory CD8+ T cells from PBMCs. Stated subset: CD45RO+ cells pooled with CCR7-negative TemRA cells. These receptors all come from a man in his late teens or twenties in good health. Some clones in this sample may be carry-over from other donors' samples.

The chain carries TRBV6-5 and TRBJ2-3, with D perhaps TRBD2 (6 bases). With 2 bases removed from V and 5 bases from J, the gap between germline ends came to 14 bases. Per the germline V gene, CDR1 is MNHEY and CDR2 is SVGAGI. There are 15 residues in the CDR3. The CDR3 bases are TGTGCCAGCAGTTACGACGGGAGCGTGATAGATACGCAGTATTTT. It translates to CASSYDGSVIDTQYF.

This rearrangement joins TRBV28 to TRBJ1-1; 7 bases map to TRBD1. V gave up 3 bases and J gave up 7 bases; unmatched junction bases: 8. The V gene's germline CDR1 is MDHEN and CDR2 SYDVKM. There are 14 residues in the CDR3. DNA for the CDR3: TGTGCCAGCAGTTTCCGTACACAGGGGAGTGAAGCTTTCTTT. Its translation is CASSFRTQGSEAFF.

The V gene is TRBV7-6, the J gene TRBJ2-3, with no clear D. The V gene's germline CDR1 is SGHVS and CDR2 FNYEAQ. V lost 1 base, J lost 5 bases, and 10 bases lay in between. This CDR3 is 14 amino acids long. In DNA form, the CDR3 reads TGTGCCAGCAGCTTAGTTCCCGGTCAAGATACGCAGTATTTT. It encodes CASSLVPGQDTQYF.

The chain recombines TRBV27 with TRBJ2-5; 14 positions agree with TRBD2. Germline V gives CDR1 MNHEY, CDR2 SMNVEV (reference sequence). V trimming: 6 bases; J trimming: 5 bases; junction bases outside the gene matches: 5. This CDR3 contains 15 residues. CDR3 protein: CASSPGTSGSETQYF. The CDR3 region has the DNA TGTGCCAGCAGCCCGGGGACTAGCGGGAGCGAGACCCAGTACTTC.

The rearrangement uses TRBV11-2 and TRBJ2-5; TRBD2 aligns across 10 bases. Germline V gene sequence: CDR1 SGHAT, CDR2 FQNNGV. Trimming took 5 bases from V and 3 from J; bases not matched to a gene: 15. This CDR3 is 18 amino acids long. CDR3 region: CASSRKPGLAFRKETQYF. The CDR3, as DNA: TGTGCCAGCAGCCGAAAACCGGGACTAGCGTTTCGTAAAGAGACCCAGTACTTC.

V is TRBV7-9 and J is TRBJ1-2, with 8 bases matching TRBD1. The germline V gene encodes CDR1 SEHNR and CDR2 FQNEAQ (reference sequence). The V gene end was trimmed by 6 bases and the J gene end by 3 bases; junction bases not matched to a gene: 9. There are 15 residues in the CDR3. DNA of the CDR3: TGTGCCAGCAGGGGACAGGCCGGTTTATACTATGGCTACACCTTC. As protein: CASRGQAGLYYGYTF. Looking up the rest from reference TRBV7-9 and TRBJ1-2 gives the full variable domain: DTGVSQNPRHKITKRGQNVTFRCDPISEHNRLYWYRQTLGQGPEFLTYFQNEAQLEKSRLLSDRFSAERPKGSFSTLEIQRTEQGDSAMYLCASRGQAGLYYGYTFGSGTRLTVV.

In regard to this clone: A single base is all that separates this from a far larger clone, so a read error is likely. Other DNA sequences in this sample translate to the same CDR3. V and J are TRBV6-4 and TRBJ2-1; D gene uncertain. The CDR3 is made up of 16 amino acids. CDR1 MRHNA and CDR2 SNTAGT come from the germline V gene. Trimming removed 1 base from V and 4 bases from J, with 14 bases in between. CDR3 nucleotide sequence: TGTGCCAGCAGTGACTTTGCTAGTGGCGGTTACAATGAGCAGTTCTTC. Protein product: CASSDFASGGYNEQFF.

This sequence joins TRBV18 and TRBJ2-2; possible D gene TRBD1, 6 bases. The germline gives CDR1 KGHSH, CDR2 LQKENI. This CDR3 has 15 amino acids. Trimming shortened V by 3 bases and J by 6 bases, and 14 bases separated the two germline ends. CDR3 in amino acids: CASSPNRQGPGELFF. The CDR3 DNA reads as TGTGCCAGCTCACCGAACAGGCAGGGGCCCGGGGAGCTGTTTTTT. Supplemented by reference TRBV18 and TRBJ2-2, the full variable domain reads NAGVMQNPRHLVRRRGQEARLRCSPMKGHSHVYWYRQLPEEGLKFMVYLQKENIIDESGMPKERFSAEFPKEGPSILRIQQVVRGDSAAYFCASSPNRQGPGELFFGEGSRLTVL.

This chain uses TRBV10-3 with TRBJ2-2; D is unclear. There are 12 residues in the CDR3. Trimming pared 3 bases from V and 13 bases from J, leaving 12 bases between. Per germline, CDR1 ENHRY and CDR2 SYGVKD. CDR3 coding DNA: TGTGCCATCAGTGAAACTCATCTCTGGCTGTTTTTT. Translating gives CAISETHLWLFF.

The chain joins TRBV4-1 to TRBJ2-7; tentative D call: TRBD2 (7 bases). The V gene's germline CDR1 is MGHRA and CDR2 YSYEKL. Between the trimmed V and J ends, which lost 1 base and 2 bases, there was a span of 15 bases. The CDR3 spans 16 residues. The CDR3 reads CASSQAIGGGAYEQYF. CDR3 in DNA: TGCGCCAGCAGCCAAGCCATCGGAGGGGGGGCCTACGAGCAGTACTTC.

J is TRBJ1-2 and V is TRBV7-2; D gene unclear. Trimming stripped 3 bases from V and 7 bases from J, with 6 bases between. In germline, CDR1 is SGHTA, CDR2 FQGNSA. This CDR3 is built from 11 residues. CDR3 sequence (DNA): TGTGCCAGCAGCTTTCTTGGTGGCTACACCTTC. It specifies CASSFLGGYTF. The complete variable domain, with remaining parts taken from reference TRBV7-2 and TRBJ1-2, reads GAGVSQSPSNKVTEKGKDVELRCDPISGHTALYWYRQSLGQGLEFLIYFQGNSAPDKSGLPSDRFSAERTGGSVSTLTIQRTQQEDSAVYLCASSFLGGYTFGSGTRLTVV.

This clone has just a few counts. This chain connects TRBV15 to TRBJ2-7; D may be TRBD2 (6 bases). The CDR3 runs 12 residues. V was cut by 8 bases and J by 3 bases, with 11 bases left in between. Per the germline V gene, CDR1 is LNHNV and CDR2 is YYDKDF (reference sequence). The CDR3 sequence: CATGDFYYEQYF. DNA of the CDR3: TGTGCCACCGGGGACTTCTACTACGAGCAGTACTTC.

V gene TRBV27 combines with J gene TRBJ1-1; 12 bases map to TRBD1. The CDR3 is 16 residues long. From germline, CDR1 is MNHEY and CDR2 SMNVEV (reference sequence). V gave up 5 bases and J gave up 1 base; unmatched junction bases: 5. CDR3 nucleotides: TGTGCCAGCAGTCTGGGACAGGGGGCCGGGAACACTGAAGCTTTCTTT. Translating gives CASSLGQGAGNTEAFF.

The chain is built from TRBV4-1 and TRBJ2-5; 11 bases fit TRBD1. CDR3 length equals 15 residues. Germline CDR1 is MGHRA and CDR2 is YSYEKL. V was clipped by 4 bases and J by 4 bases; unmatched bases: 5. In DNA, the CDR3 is TGCGCCAGCAGCCTCCGGGACAGGGGGGGAGAGACCCAGTACTTC. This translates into CASSLRDRGGETQYF.

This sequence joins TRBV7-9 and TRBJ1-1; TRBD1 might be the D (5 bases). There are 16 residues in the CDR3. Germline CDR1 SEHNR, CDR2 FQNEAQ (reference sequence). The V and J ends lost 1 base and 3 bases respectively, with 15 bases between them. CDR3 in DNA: TGTGCCAGCAGCTTAGGTGTCAGGGAAGTAGACACTGAAGCTTTCTTT. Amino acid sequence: CASSLGVREVDTEAFF.

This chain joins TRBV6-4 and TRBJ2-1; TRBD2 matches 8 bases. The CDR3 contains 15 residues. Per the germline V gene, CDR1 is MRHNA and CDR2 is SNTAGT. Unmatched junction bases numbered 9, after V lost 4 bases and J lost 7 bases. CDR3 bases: TGTGCCAGCAGTGGGGCGGGAGGACGAGTAAATGAGCAGTTCTTC. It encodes CASSGAGGRVNEQFF.

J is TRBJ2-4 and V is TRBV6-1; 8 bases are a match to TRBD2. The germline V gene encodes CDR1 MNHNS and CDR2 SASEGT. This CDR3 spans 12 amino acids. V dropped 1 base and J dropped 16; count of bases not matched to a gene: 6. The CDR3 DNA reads TGTGCCAGCAGTGAAGTGCGGGGGGCGGGCTACTTC. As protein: CASSEVRGAGYF.

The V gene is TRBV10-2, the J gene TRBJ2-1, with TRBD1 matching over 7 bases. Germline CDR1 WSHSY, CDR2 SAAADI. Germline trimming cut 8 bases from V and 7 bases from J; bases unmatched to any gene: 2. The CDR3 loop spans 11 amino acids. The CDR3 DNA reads TGCGCCAGCGAACAGGGGAATGAGCAGTTCTTC. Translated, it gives CASEQGNEQFF.